This T cell receptor beta chain was sequenced for a study of immune heterogeneity within non-small cell lung tumors. Findings and limits, study-wide: Locally, T-cell clonality showed a moderate but significant correlation with tumor mutational burden measured at the same site (R 0.3 to 0.4). Dominant CDR3 beta clonotypes repeated across a patient's tumor loci, while different loci held unique high-frequency clones.

The authors used around 0.55 ug of bulk tumor genomic DNA per sample as template. Biopsies, several per primary tumor and spaced far apart, were collected during surgery. The cohort was untreated, with newly diagnosed non-small cell lung cancer undergoing curative surgery. Amplification of the TCR beta CDR3 was achieved through multiplex PCR with 32 V and 13 J primers. Each CDR3 protein gets one entry after TCRdb re-called the multiplex PCR reads with MiXCR. The sample includes approximately 29,000 distinct CDR3 sequences, less than 35% seen only once; the top ten take 3% to 4.5%. This clonotype has ten or more counts. What it binds is unknown. The CDR3 runs 14 residues. In germline, CDR1 is MNHEY, CDR2 SMNVEV (reference sequence). V lost 5 bases and J lost 2, with 10 bases in between.

The chain employs TRBV27 and TRBJ1-3; no definite D call. This TCR derives from a man in his forties with non-small cell lung cancer. The sequenced sample consisted of lung tumor tissue. CDR3 in amino acids: CASSQTSAGNTIYF. The CDR3 DNA is TGTGCCAGCAGTCAGACGAGCGCTGGAAACACCATATATTTT.